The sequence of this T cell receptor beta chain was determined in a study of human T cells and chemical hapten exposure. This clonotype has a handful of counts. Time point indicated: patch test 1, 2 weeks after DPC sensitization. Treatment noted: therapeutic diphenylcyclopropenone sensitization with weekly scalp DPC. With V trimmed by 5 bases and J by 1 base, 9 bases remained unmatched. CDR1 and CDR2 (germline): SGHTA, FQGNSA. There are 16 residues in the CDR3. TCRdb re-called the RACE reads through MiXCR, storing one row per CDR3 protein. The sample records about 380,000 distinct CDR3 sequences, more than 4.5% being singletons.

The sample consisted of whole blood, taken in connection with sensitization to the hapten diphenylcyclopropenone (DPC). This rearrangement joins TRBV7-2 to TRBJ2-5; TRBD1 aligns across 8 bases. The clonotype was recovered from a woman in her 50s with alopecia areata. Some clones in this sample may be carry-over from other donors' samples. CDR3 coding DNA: TGTGCCAGCAGCCGCTCCGGGACAGGCCCCCAAGAGACCCAGTACTTC. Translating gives CASSRSGTGPQETQYF.